The 10 T cell receptor beta chains given below trace back to one sample, sequenced in a study of blood T cell repertoires in COVID-19. The table came from immunoSEQ multiplex PCR; TCRdb's copy has only in-frame clones and leaves some out. The profile covers 300,000 to 400,000 clones, with more than 70% appearing a single time and under 3% taken by the ten largest. Sequenced sample: peripheral blood. The receptor set was obtained from a woman aged 55-70 years with COVID-19, enrolled during active disease.

The chain couples TRBV11-2 to TRBJ1-2, with TRBD1 identical over 7 bases. Germline V gene lookup returns CDR1 SGHAT and CDR2 FQNNGV. V lost 4 bases, J lost 4 bases, and 6 bases stayed unmatched. The CDR3 runs to 14 residues. In DNA form, the CDR3 reads TGTGCCAGCAGCTCGGGACAGCAGCTCTATGGCTACACCTTC. Translated, it gives CASSSGQQLYGYTF.

This clone has a single count. V gene TRBV6-5 combines with J gene TRBJ1-1; possibly TRBD1 for D (6 bases). Looked up from germline, CDR1 is MNHEY and CDR2 is SVGAGI. The V end was cut by 8 bases, the J end by 2 bases, with 12 bases between. The CDR3 contains 13 residues. CDR3 in DNA: TGTGCCAGCCAGGGACACATTAACACTGAAGCTTTCTTT. Translating it yields CASQGHINTEAFF.

With respect to this clone: The sample has other DNA sequences that encode this CDR3 too. The chain employs TRBV18 and TRBJ2-7; the D gene is possibly TRBD2 (6 bases). V shed 6 bases and J shed 6 bases, with 9 bases lying between them. The CDR3 loop spans 11 amino acids. CDR1 and CDR2 (germline): KGHSH, LQKENI. CDR3 protein: CASSTGVEQYF. CDR3 sequence (DNA): TGTGCCAGCTCCACGGGGGTCGAGCAGTACTTC.

The chain couples TRBV5-1 to TRBJ2-5, with a weak D call TRBD2 (5 bases). Trimming took 0 bases from V and 3 from J, leaving 12 bases between them. This CDR3 comprises 15 residues. CDR1 and CDR2 (germline): SGHRS, YFSETQ. DNA of the CDR3: TGCGCCAGCAGCTTGGTTCCGGGATCGAAAGAGACCCAGTACTTC. This encodes CASSLVPGSKETQYF.

The J gene is TRBJ2-3, the V gene TRBV9; 11 nucleotides line up with TRBD2. V trimming: 0 bases; J trimming: 0 bases; junction bases outside the gene matches: 6. Germline V gene data show CDR1 as SGDLS and CDR2 as YYNGEE. The CDR3 consists of 18 residues. The CDR3, as DNA: TGTGCCAGCAGCGTAGCACTAGCGGGGGCCCTTAGCACAGATACGCAGTATTTT. This codes for CASSVALAGALSTDTQYF.

V and J are TRBV28 and TRBJ1-5, with D possibly being TRBD1 (5 bases). The CDR3 has 15 residues. The V gene lost 6 bases and the J gene lost 2 bases, with 14 bases spanning the gap. From germline, CDR1 is MDHEN and CDR2 SYDVKM. In DNA, the CDR3 is TGTGCCAGCAGGCCGGGGGTTGCGGGCAATCAGCCCCAGCATTTT. Amino acids: CASRPGVAGNQPQHF.

The chain uses TRBV19 and TRBJ2-2; perhaps TRBD1 as D (6 bases). The CDR3 loop spans 15 amino acids. Germline V gene sequence: CDR1 LNHDA, CDR2 SQIVND (reference sequence). Trimming took 6 bases from V and 6 from J, leaving 17 bases between them. CDR3 residues: CASRRTAEGSGELFF. The CDR3 coding sequence is TGTGCCAGTAGAAGGACAGCTGAGGGGTCCGGGGAGCTGTTTTTT.

This chain links TRBV27 with TRBJ2-3, with 9 bases identical to TRBD1. V was pared by 5 bases and J by 6 bases, with 9 bases of the junction left unmatched. Germline values: CDR1 MNHEY, CDR2 SMNVEV (reference sequence). This CDR3 is 15 amino acids long. The CDR3 sequence is CASSVRDRAGDTQYF. The DNA of the CDR3 is TGTGCCAGCAGTGTCCGGGACAGGGCAGGGGATACGCAGTATTTT.

This rearrangement joins TRBV2 to TRBJ1-4; 9 bases fit TRBD1. V lost 8 bases, J lost 5 bases, and 6 bases stayed unmatched. The germline V gene has CDR1 SNHLY and CDR2 FYNNEI. The CDR3 sequence is 14 residues long. CDR3 loop: CASGTGTGNEKLFF. The DNA of the CDR3 is TGTGCCAGCGGAACCGGGACAGGGAATGAAAAACTGTTTTTT.

In DNA form, the CDR3 reads TGTGCCACCTCTTGGCTAGATGATCAGCCCCAGCATTTT. This gives the protein CATSWLDDQPQHF. The chain recombines TRBV19 with TRBJ1-5, with D unclear. Germline V gene lookup returns CDR1 LNHDA and CDR2 SQIVND (reference sequence). V was pared by 10 bases and J by 5 bases, with 15 bases between. The CDR3 has 13 residues.